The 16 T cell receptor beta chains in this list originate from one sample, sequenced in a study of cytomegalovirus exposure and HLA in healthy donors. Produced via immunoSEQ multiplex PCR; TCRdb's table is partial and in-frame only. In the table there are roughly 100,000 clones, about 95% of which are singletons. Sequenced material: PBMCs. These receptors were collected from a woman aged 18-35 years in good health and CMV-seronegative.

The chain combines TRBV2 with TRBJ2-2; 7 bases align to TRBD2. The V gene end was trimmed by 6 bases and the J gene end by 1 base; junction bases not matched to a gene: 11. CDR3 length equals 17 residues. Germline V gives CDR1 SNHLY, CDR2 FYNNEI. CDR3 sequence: CASRMYEWEGNTGELFF. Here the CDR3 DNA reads TGTGCCAGCAGGATGTATGAGTGGGAGGGGAACACCGGGGAGCTGTTTTTT. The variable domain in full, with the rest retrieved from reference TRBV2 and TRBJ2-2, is EPEVTQTPSHQVTQMGQEVILRCVPISNHLYFYWYRQILGQKVEFLVSFYNNEISEKSEIFDDQFSVERPDGSNFTLKIRSTKLEDSAMYFCASRMYEWEGNTGELFFGEGSRLTVL.

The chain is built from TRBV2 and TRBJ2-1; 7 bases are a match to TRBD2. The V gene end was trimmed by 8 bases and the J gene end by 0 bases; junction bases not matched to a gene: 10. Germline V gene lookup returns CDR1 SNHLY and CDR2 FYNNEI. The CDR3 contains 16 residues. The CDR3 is CASQRKLARSYNEQFF. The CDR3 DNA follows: TGTGCCAGCCAAAGGAAACTAGCGCGCTCCTACAATGAGCAGTTCTTC. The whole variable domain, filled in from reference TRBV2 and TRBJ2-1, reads EPEVTQTPSHQVTQMGQEVILRCVPISNHLYFYWYRQILGQKVEFLVSFYNNEISEKSEIFDDQFSVERPDGSNFTLKIRSTKLEDSAMYFCASQRKLARSYNEQFFGPGTRLTVL.

DNA of the CDR3: TGTGCCAGCAGCGGCAGGGCCGGAGACGAGCAGTACTTC. Its protein is CASSGRAGDEQYF. V usage is TRBV9 and J usage is TRBJ2-7; D possibly corresponds to TRBD1 (5 bases). Germline lookup yields CDR1 SGDLS and CDR2 YYNGEE. Trimming removed 3 bases from V and 5 bases from J, with 12 bases in between. There are 13 residues in the CDR3.

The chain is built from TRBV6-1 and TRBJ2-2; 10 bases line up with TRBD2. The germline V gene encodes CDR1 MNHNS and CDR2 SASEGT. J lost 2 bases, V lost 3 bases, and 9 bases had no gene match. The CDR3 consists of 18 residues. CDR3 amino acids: CASSEIWRTSGNTGELFF. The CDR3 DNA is TGTGCCAGCAGTGAGATCTGGAGGACTAGCGGAAACACCGGGGAGCTGTTTTTT.

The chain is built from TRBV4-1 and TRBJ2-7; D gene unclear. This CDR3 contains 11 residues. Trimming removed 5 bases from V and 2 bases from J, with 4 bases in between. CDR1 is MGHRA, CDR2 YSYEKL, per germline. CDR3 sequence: CASSTTYEQYF. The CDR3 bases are TGCGCCAGCAGCACAACCTACGAGCAGTACTTC.

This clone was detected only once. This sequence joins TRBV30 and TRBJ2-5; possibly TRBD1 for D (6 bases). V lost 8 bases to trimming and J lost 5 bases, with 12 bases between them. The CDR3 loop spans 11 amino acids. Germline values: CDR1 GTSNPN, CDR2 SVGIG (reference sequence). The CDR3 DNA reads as TGTGCCCAGGGGATGCGGGAGACCCAGTACTTC. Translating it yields CAQGMRETQYF.

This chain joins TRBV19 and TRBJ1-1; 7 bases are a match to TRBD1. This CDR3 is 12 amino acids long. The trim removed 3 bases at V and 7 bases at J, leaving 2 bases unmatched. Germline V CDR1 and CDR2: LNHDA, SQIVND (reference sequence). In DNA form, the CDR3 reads TGTGCCAGTAGTATGGGACAGCTTGAAGCTTTCTTT. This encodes CASSMGQLEAFF.

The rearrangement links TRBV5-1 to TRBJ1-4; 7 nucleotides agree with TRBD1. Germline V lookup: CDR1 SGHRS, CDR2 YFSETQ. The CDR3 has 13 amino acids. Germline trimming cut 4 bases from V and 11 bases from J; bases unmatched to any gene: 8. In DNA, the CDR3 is TGCGCCAGCAGCCTAGACAGGGAAGGGAAACTGTTTTTT. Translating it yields CASSLDREGKLFF.

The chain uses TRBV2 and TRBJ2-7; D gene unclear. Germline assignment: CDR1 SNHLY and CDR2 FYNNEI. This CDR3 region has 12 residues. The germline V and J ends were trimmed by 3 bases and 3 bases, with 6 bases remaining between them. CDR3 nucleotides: TGTGCCAGCAGTGAGTCGGGCTACGAGCAGTACTTC. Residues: CASSESGYEQYF.

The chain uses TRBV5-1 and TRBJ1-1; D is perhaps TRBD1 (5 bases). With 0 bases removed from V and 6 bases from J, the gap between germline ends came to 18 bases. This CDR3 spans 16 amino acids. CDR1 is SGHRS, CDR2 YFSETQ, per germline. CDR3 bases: TGCGCCAGCAGCTTGGTTTTAGGCGGCAGGGTGGCTGAAGCTTTCTTT. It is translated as CASSLVLGGRVAEAFF.

The CDR3 bases are TGTGCCAGCAGCCCTTGGGACAGGGATAACACCGGGGAGCTGTTTTTT. It is translated as CASSPWDRDNTGELFF. The rearrangement joins TRBV7-9 to TRBJ2-2; TRBD1 aligns across 9 bases. The CDR3 sequence is 16 residues long. The junction had 6 bases not matched to a gene; V was cut back by 5 bases and J by 2 bases. Germline assignment: CDR1 SEHNR and CDR2 FQNEAQ (reference sequence). The full variable domain, completed using reference TRBV7-9 and TRBJ2-2, is DTGVSQNPRHKITKRGQNVTFRCDPISEHNRLYWYRQTLGQGPEFLTYFQNEAQLEKSRLLSDRFSAERPKGSFSTLEIQRTEQGDSAMYLCASSPWDRDNTGELFFGEGSRLTVL.

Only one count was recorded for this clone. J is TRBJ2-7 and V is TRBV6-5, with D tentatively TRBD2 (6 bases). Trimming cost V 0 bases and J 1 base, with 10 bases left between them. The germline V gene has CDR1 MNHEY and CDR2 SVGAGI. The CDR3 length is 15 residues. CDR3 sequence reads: CASSYSWGESYEQYF. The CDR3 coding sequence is TGTGCCAGCAGTTACTCGTGGGGGGAGTCCTACGAGCAGTACTTC.

CDR3 sequence: CASSPRTVVIHEQYF. In DNA, the CDR3 is TGTGCCAGCAGCCCAAGGACAGTGGTTATCCACGAGCAGTACTTC. The V gene is TRBV9, the J gene TRBJ2-7, with TRBD1 as a possible D gene (6 bases). Germline V gene lookup returns CDR1 SGDLS and CDR2 YYNGEE. Between the trimmed V and J ends, which lost 4 bases and 5 bases, there was a span of 19 bases. The CDR3 covers 15 residues.

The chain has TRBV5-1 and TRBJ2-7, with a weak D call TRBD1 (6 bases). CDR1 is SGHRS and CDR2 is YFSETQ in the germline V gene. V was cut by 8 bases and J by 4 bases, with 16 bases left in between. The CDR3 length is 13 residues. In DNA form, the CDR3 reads TGCGCCAGGAAGGGGGAGACTGGGTACGAGCAGTACTTC. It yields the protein CARKGETGYEQYF.

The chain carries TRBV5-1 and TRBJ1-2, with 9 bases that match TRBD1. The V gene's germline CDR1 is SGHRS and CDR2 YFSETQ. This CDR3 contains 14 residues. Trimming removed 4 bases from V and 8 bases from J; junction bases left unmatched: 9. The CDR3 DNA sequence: TGCGCCAGCAGCCCTTCAGGGACAGGGATGGGCTACACCTTC. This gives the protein CASSPSGTGMGYTF.

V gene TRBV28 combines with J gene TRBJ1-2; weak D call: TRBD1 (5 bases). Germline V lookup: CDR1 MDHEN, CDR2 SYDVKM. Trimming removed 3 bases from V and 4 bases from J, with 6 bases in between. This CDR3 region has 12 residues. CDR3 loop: CASSFGAYGYTF. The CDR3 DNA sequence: TGTGCCAGCAGTTTTGGGGCCTATGGCTACACCTTC.